The 26 T cell receptor beta chains listed next were all sequenced from one sample in a study of CD8 T cells in ankylosing spondylitis. Study observations and caveats: Among TCR beta sequences, a motif of eight highly homologous variants appeared characteristic of ankylosing spondylitis blood.

Their antigen targets remain unknown. TCRdb reprocessed the 5' RACE reads with MiXCR, giving one entry per CDR3 protein. The sample gives hundreds of thousands of distinct CDR3 sequences, 12% of which show up once; 0.51% is in the top ten. The specimen was blood, either unsorted or a sorted T cell fraction (not recorded which). These receptors originate from a male donor with ankylosing spondylitis.

The chain couples TRBV5-6 to TRBJ2-7; the D gene is possibly TRBD2 (5 bases). The V gene's germline CDR1 is SGHDT and CDR2 YYEEEE. Trimming pared 4 bases from V and 6 bases from J, leaving 14 bases between. This CDR3 is 13 amino acids long. The CDR3 loop reads CASSTGNPCEQYF. The DNA of the CDR3 is TGTGCCAGCAGCACCGGGAACCCCTGCGAGCAGTACTTC. The full variable domain, rest sourced from reference TRBV5-6 and TRBJ2-7, is DAGVTQSPTHLIKTRGQQVTLRCSPKSGHDTVSWYQQALGQGPQFIFQYYEEEERQRGNFPDRFSGHQFPNYSSELNVNALLLGDSALYLCASSTGNPCEQYFGPGTRLTVT.

The chain carries TRBV7-9 and TRBJ2-7, with D unclear. This CDR3 comprises 13 residues. CDR1 is SEHNR, CDR2 FQNEAQ, per germline (reference sequence). V shed 6 bases and J shed 6 bases, with 15 bases lying between them. The CDR3 region is CASSFIRTGEQYF. DNA of the CDR3: TGTGCCAGCAGTTTTATACGGACCGGCGAGCAGTACTTC.

There are many counts of this clonotype. This chain uses TRBV29-1 with TRBJ2-3; D not certain. Deletions cut 3 bases from V and 6 bases from J, with 7 bases between. The V gene's germline CDR1 is SQVTM and CDR2 ANQGSEA. The CDR3 contains 11 residues. The DNA of the CDR3 is TGCAGCGTTGAGCGGTGGGATACGCAGTATTTT. It translates to CSVERWDTQYF.

This clonotype was seen only a few times. The chain has TRBV18 and TRBJ1-5; D not resolved. The V gene's germline CDR1 is KGHSH and CDR2 LQKENI. Trimming pared 2 bases from V and 3 bases from J, leaving 8 bases between. The CDR3 is 14 amino acids. CDR3 in DNA: TGTGCCAGCTCACCAAGGCCCTCCAATCAGCCCCAGCATTTT. It yields the protein CASSPRPSNQPQHF.

This clonotype has more than one count but fewer than ten. The junction shows a germline mismatch at one end, possibly a read error. The chain joins TRBV6-5 to TRBJ1-2; D is uncertain. This CDR3 spans 13 amino acids. Germline V CDR1 and CDR2: MNHEY, SVGAGI. CDR3 in DNA: TGTGCCAGCACTTACTCTAGGGACTATGGCTACACCTTC. Translation: CASTYSRDYGYTF.

This clonotype has a count of ten or more. This sequence joins TRBV5-1 and TRBJ2-7; tentative D call: TRBD1 (5 bases). CDR3 length: 14 residues. V was pared by 4 bases and J by 4 bases, with 15 bases between. Per the germline V gene, CDR1 is SGHRS and CDR2 is YFSETQ. The CDR3 DNA reads TGCGCCAGCAGCCCGTTCGACAGACCTTACGAGCAGTACTTC. This codes for CASSPFDRPYEQYF.

This clonotype has more than one count but fewer than ten. The rearrangement joins TRBV20-1 to TRBJ1-1, with D possibly being TRBD1 (5 bases). Trimming stripped 3 bases from V and 3 bases from J, with 17 bases between. This CDR3 contains 15 residues. The germline gives CDR1 DFQATT, CDR2 SNEGSKA (reference sequence). CDR3 amino acids: CSASNYRKGDTEAFF. The CDR3 region has the DNA TGCAGTGCTAGTAATTACAGGAAAGGGGACACTGAAGCTTTCTTT.

The V and J genes are TRBV20-1 and TRBJ2-1; TRBD1 matches 8 bases. The ends lost 2 bases at V and 5 bases at J; junction bases unmatched: 2. CDR1 and CDR2 (germline): DFQATT, SNEGSKA (reference sequence). The CDR3 spans 13 residues. The CDR3 DNA is TGCAGTGCTAGACAGGGGGCCGACAATGAGCAGTTCTTC. This encodes CSARQGADNEQFF.

This clonotype was seen repeatedly, ten times or more. The rearrangement uses TRBV6-2 or TRBV6-3 and TRBJ2-1; 7 bases are a match to TRBD2. The V segment lost 4 bases and the J segment 2 bases; nucleotides outside the gene matches: 8. Per the germline V gene, CDR1 is MNHEY and CDR2 is SVGEGT. The CDR3 is made up of 16 amino acids. Here the CDR3 DNA reads TGTGCCAGCAGTTCAAAGCGGCTAGCGGCCTACAATGAGCAGTTCTTC. Translating it yields CASSSKRLAAYNEQFF.

The V gene is TRBV7-2, the J gene TRBJ2-2; D is perhaps TRBD1 or TRBD2 (5 bases each). Deletions cut 3 bases from V and 7 bases from J, with 12 bases between. Germline values: CDR1 SGHTA, CDR2 FQGNSA. CDR3 length: 14 residues. CDR3 nucleotides: TGTGCCAGCAGCTTCCGGGACGGGGACGGGGAGCTGTTTTTT. Amino acids: CASSFRDGDGELFF. The entire variable domain, with the rest obtained from reference TRBV7-2 and TRBJ2-2, is as follows: GAGVSQSPSNKVTEKGKDVELRCDPISGHTALYWYRQSLGQGLEFLIYFQGNSAPDKSGLPSDRFSAERTGGSVSTLTIQRTQQEDSAVYLCASSFRDGDGELFFGEGSRLTVL.

This chain joins TRBV12-3 or TRBV12-4 and TRBJ2-2; D might be TRBD1 (7 bases). CDR3 length equals 15 residues. V dropped 3 bases and J dropped 4 bases, with 12 bases sitting between them. CDR3 bases: TGTGCCAGCAGTTTTAAGGAGGGGGCCACCGGGGAGCTGTTTTTT. Encoded protein: CASSFKEGATGELFF.

This clonotype was observed at least ten times. The gene calls are TRBV5-1 and TRBJ2-1; 7 bases are shared with TRBD1. Germline V gives CDR1 SGHRS, CDR2 YFSETQ. The CDR3 spans 12 residues. V lost 4 bases to trimming and J lost 9 bases; unmatched junction nucleotides: 4. In DNA, the CDR3 is TGCGCCAGCAGCAGCCAGGGGGTTGAGCAGTTCTTC. Amino acids: CASSSQGVEQFF.

The rearrangement joins TRBV20-1 to TRBJ2-1; either TRBD1 or TRBD2 may fit D (5 bases each). This CDR3 spans 15 amino acids. V was pared by 3 bases and J by 2 bases, with 14 bases between. Germline V lookup: CDR1 DFQATT, CDR2 SNEGSKA (reference sequence). CDR3 in amino acids: CSARDPGPAYNEQFF. DNA of the CDR3: TGCAGTGCTAGGGACCCGGGGCCAGCCTACAATGAGCAGTTCTTC.

This clonotype was picked up many times. This chain links TRBV5-6 with TRBJ2-1, with D hard to call. The CDR3 contains 18 residues. V gave up 1 base and J gave up 0 bases, with 17 bases separating them. Looked up from germline, CDR1 is SGHDT and CDR2 is YYEEEE. The CDR3 loop is CASSLSFPLRSSYNEQFF. CDR3 bases: TGTGCCAGCAGCTTGTCATTCCCTTTGCGAAGCTCCTACAATGAGCAGTTCTTC.

This chain joins TRBV7-2 and TRBJ2-7; D is tentatively TRBD1 or TRBD2 (5 bases each). The CDR3 covers 15 residues. The ends were cut back, 4 bases at V and 1 base at J, with 14 bases in the middle. Germline CDR1 and CDR2: SGHTA and FQGNSA. CDR3 loop: CASSSIRDGSYEQYF. CDR3 DNA: TGTGCCAGCAGCTCCATCCGGGACGGATCCTACGAGCAGTACTTC.

The chain employs TRBV5-1 and TRBJ2-2; possibly TRBD1 or TRBD2 for D (5 bases each). From germline, CDR1 is SGHRS and CDR2 YFSETQ. CDR3 length: 16 residues. V lost 4 bases and J 2 bases, leaving 15 bases between the germline ends. The CDR3 spells CASSLSGTLNTGELFF. The CDR3 nucleotides are TGCGCCAGCAGCCTCTCCGGGACCCTCAACACCGGGGAGCTGTTTTTT.

This sequence joins TRBV10-3 and TRBJ2-7; D is unresolved. Germline CDR1 and CDR2: ENHRY and SYGVKD. The germline V and J ends were trimmed by 3 bases and 4 bases, with 13 bases remaining between them. There are 14 residues in the CDR3. The CDR3 nucleotides read TGTGCCATCAGTGACGGTAGGGCGGCGTACGAGCAGTACTTC. It specifies CAISDGRAAYEQYF.

This clonotype turned up a few times. CDR3 nucleotides: TGTGCCAGTAGTGGCGGACCAGAGACCCAGTACTTC. Translating it yields CASSGGPETQYF. The chain recombines TRBV19 with TRBJ2-5; D call uncertain. The ends were cut back, 5 bases at V and 4 bases at J, with 8 bases in the middle. Germline V gives CDR1 LNHDA, CDR2 SQIVND (reference sequence). The CDR3 is 12 amino acids.

This clonotype has a handful of counts. This chain connects TRBV5-4 to TRBJ2-5; 9 bases fit TRBD1. J was trimmed by 4 bases and V by 5 bases; bases with no gene match: 6. The germline CDR1 and CDR2 sequences are SGHNT and YYREEE (reference sequence). The CDR3 covers 14 residues. CDR3 region: CASRSRDRAETQYF. The CDR3 coding sequence is TGTGCCAGCAGATCCCGGGACAGGGCAGAGACCCAGTACTTC.

This clonotype was counted ten times or more. The CDR3 sequence: CSARGGFNYEQYF. The CDR3 nucleotides read TGCAGTGCTAGAGGGGGGTTCAACTACGAGCAGTACTTC. The rearrangement links TRBV20-1 to TRBJ2-7, with D perhaps TRBD1 or TRBD2 (5 bases each). V dropped 1 base and J dropped 3 bases, with 10 bases sitting between them. Germline V gene lookup returns CDR1 DFQATT and CDR2 SNEGSKA (reference sequence). This CDR3 region has 13 residues.

This clonotype was recorded a few times. The chain uses TRBV20-1 and TRBJ2-7; TRBD1 agrees at 10 bases. CDR3 length: 14 residues. The trim removed 6 bases at V and 2 bases at J, leaving 7 bases unmatched. Germline V gene lookup returns CDR1 DFQATT and CDR2 SNEGSKA (reference sequence). CDR3 sequence: CSAQRQGAAYEQYF. The CDR3 nucleotides read TGCAGTGCCCAAAGACAGGGGGCGGCCTACGAGCAGTACTTC.

This clonotype was found many times. The rearrangement uses TRBV12-3 or TRBV12-4 and TRBJ2-1; 10 nucleotides line up with TRBD2. V lost 6 bases to trimming and J lost 2 bases; unmatched junction nucleotides: 4. CDR3 size: 15 residues. The CDR3 bases are TGTGCCAGCAGACCTAGCGGGAGAACCTACAATGAGCAGTTCTTC. Translation: CASRPSGRTYNEQFF.

This chain connects TRBV4-3 to TRBJ1-6; unclear D gene. CDR1 is LGHNA and CDR2 is YSLEER in the germline V gene. V lost 0 bases, J lost 11 bases, and 17 bases lay in between. The CDR3 loop spans 16 amino acids. CDR3 DNA sequence: TGCGCCAGCAGCCAAGATCCTATCGGGGTATCGACACCCCTCCACTTT. Protein product: CASSQDPIGVSTPLHF.

The chain employs TRBV12-3 or TRBV12-4 and TRBJ2-4, with 12 bases matching TRBD1. This CDR3 spans 21 amino acids. Trimming at V came to 7 bases and at J to 1 base, leaving 20 bases not matched to a gene. For the CDR3, the DNA is TGTGCCAGCACCTTTGATCTTCCGGGACAGGGGGCGCGGGCGGCCAAAAACATTCAGTACTTC. This gives the protein CASTFDLPGQGARAAKNIQYF.

The chain employs TRBV4-3 and TRBJ2-3; TRBD2 agrees at 9 bases. The CDR3 covers 18 residues. The germline V gene encodes CDR1 LGHNA and CDR2 YSLEER. Trimming cost V 5 bases and J 0 bases; bases outside gene matches: 12. Written as DNA, the CDR3 is TGCGCCAGCAGCTACACAATCTTCAGCGGGGGGAGCACAGATACGCAGTATTTT. This translates into CASSYTIFSGGSTDTQYF.

In this sample, this clonotype turned up many times. The V call is TRBV5-1, the J call TRBJ1-1; no firm D call. Germline assignment: CDR1 SGHRS and CDR2 YFSETQ. The CDR3 runs to 14 residues. Trimming pared 0 bases from V and 1 base from J, leaving 7 bases between. CDR3 sequence: CASSLGSSNTEAFF. In DNA, the CDR3 is TGCGCCAGCAGCTTGGGGTCATCGAACACTGAAGCTTTCTTT.